This passage covers 27 T cell receptor beta chains from one sample sequenced in a study of blood T cell repertoires in COVID-19. Libraries were prepared by immunoSEQ multiplex PCR; TCRdb keeps only in-frame clonotypes and omits some of them. This table holds about 90,000 clones, 75% to 90% found once. The sequencing input was peripheral blood. These receptors were obtained from a human donor in a cohort sampled during active COVID-19.

J is TRBJ2-1 and V is TRBV6-2 or TRBV6-3; TRBD2 aligns across 7 bases. The V and J ends lost 1 base and 1 base, in that order; junction bases with no gene match: 4. The V gene's germline CDR1 is MNHEY and CDR2 SVGEGT. The CDR3 extends over 16 amino acids. CDR3: CASSYYGLGSYNEQFF. In nucleotides, the CDR3 is TGTGCCAGCAGTTACTACGGACTAGGTTCCTACAATGAGCAGTTCTTC.

The chain joins TRBV5-5 to TRBJ1-6; tentative D call: TRBD1 (6 bases). The V gene's germline CDR1 is SGHKS and CDR2 YYEKEE (reference sequence). The CDR3 has 17 amino acids. Trimming took 2 bases from V and 7 from J, leaving 19 bases between them. The chain's CDR3 is CASSFSSGGARNSPLHF. The CDR3 region has the DNA TGTGCCAGCAGCTTTAGTTCCGGGGGGGCCAGAAATTCACCCCTCCACTTT. Full variable domain (missing parts from reference TRBV5-5 and TRBJ1-6): DAGVTQSPTHLIKTRGQQVTLRCSPISGHKSVSWYQQVLGQGPQFIFQYYEKEERGRGNFPDRFSARQFPNYSSELNVNALLLGDSALYLCASSFSSGGARNSPLHFGNGTRLTVT.

The rearrangement uses TRBV3-1 (or the pseudogene TRBV3-2) and TRBJ2-7; TRBD1 matches at 9 bases. This CDR3 is built from 16 residues. CDR1 LGHDT and CDR2 YNNKEL come from the germline V gene (reference sequence). V shed 4 bases and J 4 bases; nucleotides not matched to a gene: 11. The DNA of the CDR3 is TGTGCCAGCAGCCCCTACCCGGGACAGGGTTCATACGAGCAGTACTTC. It translates to CASSPYPGQGSYEQYF.

This chain links TRBV30 with TRBJ2-2, with 10 nucleotides matching TRBD2. The CDR3 spans 16 residues. The germline V gene has CDR1 GTSNPN and CDR2 SVGIG (reference sequence). With 2 bases clipped from V and 0 bases from J, the junction kept 3 bases outside the gene matches. The CDR3 loop is CAWSSLAGANTGELFF. In DNA form, the CDR3 reads TGTGCCTGGAGTTCCCTAGCGGGGGCGAACACCGGGGAGCTGTTTTTT.

CDR3 sequence reads: CASSHLESPNNEQFF. The CDR3, as DNA: TGTGCCAGCAGCCACCTGGAGTCTCCGAACAATGAGCAGTTCTTC. The gene calls are TRBV14 and TRBJ2-1; D is unresolved. Germline assignment: CDR1 SGHDN and CDR2 FVKESK. The CDR3 is 15 amino acids. The germline V and J ends were trimmed by 3 bases and 5 bases, with 14 bases remaining between them.

The chain recombines TRBV2 with TRBJ2-2; perhaps TRBD2 as D (6 bases). The CDR3 has 14 residues. V was clipped by 7 bases and J by 4 bases, with 13 bases between them. CDR1 is SNHLY and CDR2 is FYNNEI in the germline V gene. The CDR3 protein is CASIGGVGTGELFF. In DNA, the CDR3 is TGTGCCAGCATCGGAGGGGTCGGCACCGGGGAGCTGTTTTTT.

A note on this clone: The junction shows a germline mismatch at one end, possibly a read error. The rearrangement uses TRBV6-2 or TRBV6-3 and TRBJ2-5, with D possibly matching TRBD2 (6 bases). The CDR3 runs 12 residues. Per germline, CDR1 MNHEY and CDR2 SVGEGT. The CDR3 DNA reads as TGTGCCAGCAGTTACTCGTCGGCGGGGTCCGACTTC. Its translation is CASSYSSAGSDF.

This chain links TRBV5-1 with TRBJ2-7; perhaps TRBD2 as D (6 bases). Trimming left V 3 bases short and J 0 bases short, with 10 bases between. CDR3 length: 14 residues. Germline values: CDR1 SGHRS, CDR2 YFSETQ. As DNA, the CDR3 is TGCGCCAGCAGCTCAGTAGCGGACTCCTACGAGCAGTACTTC. Translating it yields CASSSVADSYEQYF.

V usage is TRBV19 and J usage is TRBJ2-3; TRBD1 is a possible D gene (6 bases). CDR1 and CDR2 (germline): LNHDA, SQIVND (reference sequence). This CDR3 is built from 15 residues. Trimming removed 6 bases from V and 1 base from J, with 14 bases in between. CDR3 nucleotide sequence: TGTGCCAGTAGCCGGCCCCGACAGGGCACAGATACGCAGTATTTT. It encodes CASSRPRQGTDTQYF.

The CDR3 sequence: CASSSGQGTGELFF. CDR3 bases: TGTGCCAGCAGCTCGGGACAGGGAACCGGGGAGCTGTTTTTT. The V and J genes are TRBV7-3 and TRBJ2-2; 9 bases are shared with TRBD1. V shed 4 bases and J 5 bases; nucleotides not matched to a gene: 2. The CDR3 extends over 14 amino acids. CDR1 and CDR2 from the germline V gene are SGHTA and FQGTGA.

The CDR3 coding sequence is TGTGCCAGCAGCTTAAGGCAGCGGGGGGAGACCCAGTACTTC. Translation gives CASSLRQRGETQYF. This chain connects TRBV7-6 to TRBJ2-5; the match to TRBD2 covers 8 bases. Germline CDR1 is SGHVS and CDR2 is FNYEAQ. The CDR3 is 14 residues long. With 2 bases clipped from V and 5 bases from J, the junction kept 4 bases outside the gene matches.

The chain combines TRBV25-1 with TRBJ2-1; D is undetermined. The CDR3 totals 11 residues. CDR1 and CDR2 (germline): MGHDK, SYGVNS. The V end lost 0 bases, the J end lost 11 bases, and 5 bases lay between the germline ends. The CDR3 protein is CASSEYGQQFF. CDR3 coding DNA: TGTGCCAGCAGTGAATATGGCCAGCAGTTCTTC.

The gene calls are TRBV28 and TRBJ1-3, with TRBD1 as a possible D gene (6 bases). V lost 5 bases and J lost 4, with 21 bases in between. The CDR3 is 17 residues long. The germline gives CDR1 MDHEN, CDR2 SYDVKM. The CDR3 here is CASSTQTNRVRGNTIYF. In nucleotides, the CDR3 is TGTGCCAGCAGTACTCAAACGAACAGGGTTCGAGGAAACACCATATATTTT.

This chain connects TRBV9 to TRBJ1-2; 11 nucleotides agree with TRBD1. Losses at the gene ends were 4 bases for V and 2 bases for J; bases not matched to a gene: 10. In germline, CDR1 is SGDLS, CDR2 YYNGEE. CDR3 size: 17 residues. The CDR3 sequence: CASSRGYRDRGNYGYTF. The CDR3 bases are TGTGCCAGCAGCCGAGGTTATAGGGACAGGGGGAACTATGGCTACACCTTC.

This clone was seen ten or more times. The chain joins TRBV19 to TRBJ1-1, with a tentative D call TRBD1 (5 bases). The CDR3 runs to 13 residues. The V end lost 3 bases, the J end lost 6 bases, and 11 bases lay between the germline ends. Germline V gives CDR1 LNHDA, CDR2 SQIVND (reference sequence). In DNA form, the CDR3 reads TGTGCCAGTAGTATGGGGGGGATTCCTGAAGCTTTCTTT. It specifies CASSMGGIPEAFF.

The chain links TRBV13 to TRBJ2-7, with TRBD1 matching 10 bases. The CDR3 is 15 residues long. The ends lost 6 bases at V and 7 bases at J; junction bases unmatched: 12. Germline assignment: CDR1 PRHDT and CDR2 FYEKMQ (reference sequence). The CDR3 sequence: CASRRWGQGSEEQYF. CDR3 in DNA: TGTGCCAGCAGACGATGGGGACAGGGGTCGGAGGAGCAGTACTTC.

This clone was counted a single time. The chain recombines TRBV6-6 with TRBJ1-5; D not resolved. The CDR3 is made up of 14 amino acids. CDR1 and CDR2 from the germline V gene are MNHNY and SVGAGI (reference sequence). Trimming stripped 8 bases from V and 4 bases from J, with 15 bases between. CDR3: CASAAGLTNQPQHF. DNA of the CDR3: TGTGCCAGCGCCGCGGGCCTCACTAATCAGCCCCAGCATTTT.

The V gene is TRBV2, the J gene TRBJ2-7, with 7 bases aligning to TRBD2. The CDR3 covers 12 residues. V shed 6 bases, J shed 5 bases, and the junction held 4 bases outside the gene matches. Germline loops: CDR1 SNHLY, CDR2 FYNNEI. CDR3 in DNA: TGTGCCAGCAGGTATGGGGGGGACGAGCAGTACTTC. Translated, it gives CASRYGGDEQYF.

V and J are TRBV18 and TRBJ2-2; a possible D gene is TRBD2 (6 bases). CDR1 is KGHSH and CDR2 is LQKENI in the germline V gene. This CDR3 is 15 amino acids long. Trimming pared 3 bases from V and 2 bases from J, leaving 10 bases between. The CDR3 nucleotides are TGTGCCAGCTCACCGACTAGGGGAAACACCGGGGAGCTGTTTTTT. Its translation: CASSPTRGNTGELFF.

J is TRBJ2-3 and V is TRBV11-2; a weak D match, TRBD1 (5 bases). CDR1 SGHAT and CDR2 FQNNGV come from the germline V gene. The CDR3 loop spans 14 amino acids. V lost 5 bases to trimming and J lost 9 bases, with 18 bases between them. Written as DNA, the CDR3 is TGTGCCAGCAGCAAAGTGGTGGGGCCATGGACGCAGTATTTT. Protein product: CASSKVVGPWTQYF.

The V call is TRBV28, the J call TRBJ2-7, with a tentative D call TRBD1 (5 bases). The CDR3 covers 14 residues. V was clipped by 2 bases and J by 3 bases, with 11 bases between them. From germline, CDR1 is MDHEN and CDR2 SYDVKM. The DNA of the CDR3 is TGTGCCAGCAGTTTACAGGGCAGGGTCTACGAGCAGTACTTC. Translated, it gives CASSLQGRVYEQYF.

V and J are TRBV7-9 and TRBJ1-1; TRBD1 aligns across 7 bases. Germline V lookup: CDR1 SEHNR, CDR2 FQNEAQ (reference sequence). V shed 5 bases, J shed 5 bases, and the junction held 5 bases outside the gene matches. CDR3 length: 13 amino acids. CDR3 coding DNA: TGTGCCAGCAGCATCGACAGGGTGACTGAAGCTTTCTTT. It codes for CASSIDRVTEAFF.

The chain recombines TRBV24-1 with TRBJ2-1, with D maybe TRBD1 (6 bases). This CDR3 has 14 amino acids. CDR1 and CDR2 from the germline V gene are KGHDR and SFDVKD. V lost 5 bases and J lost 1, with 8 bases in between. The CDR3 protein is CATSGGGSYNEQFF. CDR3 DNA sequence: TGTGCCACCAGTGGAGGGGGATCCTACAATGAGCAGTTCTTC.

This chain uses TRBV27 with TRBJ2-3; D unresolved. Germline values: CDR1 MNHEY, CDR2 SMNVEV (reference sequence). There are 13 residues in the CDR3. The germline V and J ends were trimmed by 2 bases and 1 base, with 4 bases remaining between them. The DNA for the CDR3 is TGTGCCAGCAGTTTACTTGGCACAGATACGCAGTATTTT. The encoded protein is CASSLLGTDTQYF.

This chain joins TRBV5-1 and TRBJ2-3, with 11 bases lining up with TRBD2. The CDR3 has 15 amino acids. V dropped 0 bases and J dropped 6; count of bases not matched to a gene: 3. Germline V lookup: CDR1 SGHRS, CDR2 YFSETQ. CDR3 amino acids: CASSLVTSGGDTQYF. The CDR3 nucleotides are TGCGCCAGCAGCTTGGTTACTAGCGGGGGCGATACGCAGTATTTT.

V is TRBV9 and J is TRBJ2-7; D is ambiguous. CDR1 is SGDLS and CDR2 is YYNGEE in the germline V gene. This CDR3 spans 14 amino acids. V shed 4 bases and J shed 4 bases, with 15 bases lying between them. CDR3 region: CASSPRLGLYEQYF. DNA of the CDR3: TGTGCCAGCAGCCCCCGTCTCGGGTTGTACGAGCAGTACTTC.

The CDR3 DNA reads as TGCGCCAGCAGCTTGGCGGGGACTAGCCAGGCCACAGATACGCAGTATTTT. Its translation is CASSLAGTSQATDTQYF. The rearrangement links TRBV5-1 to TRBJ2-3, with 9 bases fitting TRBD2. V was pared by 0 bases and J by 2 bases, with 7 bases of the junction left unmatched. The CDR3 sequence is 17 residues long. The germline CDR1 and CDR2 sequences are SGHRS and YFSETQ.